The 3 T cell receptor beta chains in this list originate from one sample, sequenced in a study of monozygotic twins with inflammatory bowel disease. Reprocessing the 5' RACE reads, TCRdb reports a single entry for every CDR3 protein and omits DNA. The data show roughly 200,000 distinct CDR3 sequences, and the top ten clones hold roughly 8%. The sequenced material came from blood. The receptors here all came from a human donor with ulcerative colitis or Crohn's disease, or a healthy co-twin of an affected twin (not recorded which).

The V and J genes are TRBV9 and TRBJ1-1. CDR3 length: 15 amino acids. Germline values: CDR1 SGDLS, CDR2 YYNGEE. The CDR3 sequence: CASSAVDFGGTEAFF.

The chain recombines TRBV7-9 with TRBJ1-5; the D call from TCRdb, TRBD1, cannot be confirmed without DNA. Per the germline V gene, CDR1 is SEHNR and CDR2 is FQNEAQ (reference sequence). The CDR3 consists of 14 residues. The CDR3 loop reads CASSLGGLDQPQHF.

The CDR3 is CATSDLVLNEQFF. The V gene is TRBV24-1, the J gene TRBJ2-1. This CDR3 is 13 amino acids long. CDR1 and CDR2 (germline): KGHDR, SFDVKD.